The 18 T cell receptor beta chains below come from one sample, sequenced in a study of OX40 agonist ivuxolimab in advanced cancers. The repertoire was sequenced with immunoSEQ multiplex PCR; TCRdb's copy has only in-frame clones and lacks some. The sample shows over 65,000 clones, 84% of them seen only once. The source was CD4+ or CD8+ T cells sorted from blood, collected in a trial of the OX40 agonist ivuxolimab. These receptors originate from an adult with an advanced solid tumor such as melanoma, head and neck, liver or kidney cancer.

The chain joins TRBV19 to TRBJ2-4; D tentatively fits TRBD1 or TRBD2 (5 bases each). The V end was cut by 5 bases, the J end by 6 bases, with 17 bases between. The germline gives CDR1 LNHDA, CDR2 SQIVND (reference sequence). The length of the CDR3 is 15 residues. DNA for the CDR3: TGTGCCAGTAGTGTTTCCGGGACGAGGGGAAACATTCAGTACTTC. It translates to CASSVSGTRGNIQYF.

This sequence joins TRBV6-1 and TRBJ2-7; 7 positions match TRBD1. This CDR3 spans 12 amino acids. Germline V gives CDR1 MNHNS, CDR2 SASEGT. V shed 5 bases and J 3 bases; nucleotides not matched to a gene: 1. CDR3 protein: CASSTGDYEQYF. The CDR3, as DNA: TGTGCCAGCAGTACAGGGGACTACGAGCAGTACTTC.

The DNA for the CDR3 is TGTGCCAGCAGCGTAGGAGGGAAGCGGGAGTCAGATACGCAGTATTTT. Protein: CASSVGGKRESDTQYF. The J gene is TRBJ2-3, the V gene TRBV9; 8 bases fit TRBD2. The CDR3 contains 16 residues. In germline, CDR1 is SGDLS, CDR2 YYNGEE. J gave up 4 bases and V 0 bases, and 7 bases lay outside the gene matches.

The chain is built from TRBV29-1 and TRBJ2-5, with 12 positions matching TRBD2. This CDR3 region has 15 residues. Trimming at V came to 1 base and at J to 5 bases, leaving 5 bases not matched to a gene. CDR1 SQVTM and CDR2 ANQGSEA come from the germline V gene. Here the CDR3 reads CSVEGSSGRAETQYF. The CDR3 region has the DNA TGCAGCGTTGAAGGCTCTAGCGGGAGGGCCGAGACCCAGTACTTC.

V and J are TRBV27 and TRBJ1-6; tentative D call: TRBD1 (5 bases). The V and J ends lost 3 bases and 7 bases respectively, with 13 bases between them. The length of the CDR3 is 15 residues. Per germline, CDR1 MNHEY and CDR2 SMNVEV (reference sequence). The DNA of the CDR3 is TGTGCCAGCAGTTTTGGCAGGGTGGGAAATTCACCCCTCCACTTT. Its protein is CASSFGRVGNSPLHF.

The chain combines TRBV7-8 with TRBJ2-5; 13 bases agree with TRBD2. The CDR3 extends over 16 amino acids. Germline V gives CDR1 SGHVS, CDR2 FQNEAQ. Trimming cost V 4 bases and J 5 bases; bases outside gene matches: 7. The CDR3 spells CASSSRTSGGAETQYF. The CDR3 DNA is TGTGCCAGCAGCTCCCGTACTAGCGGGGGGGCCGAGACCCAGTACTTC.

V gene TRBV29-1 combines with J gene TRBJ2-7; 7 bases agree with TRBD1. Germline V CDR1 and CDR2: SQVTM, ANQGSEA. The CDR3 runs to 13 residues. V was clipped by 5 bases and J by 2 bases; unmatched bases: 6. The CDR3 sequence: CSVIRDSTYEQYF. The CDR3 DNA is TGCAGCGTTATCCGGGACAGCACCTACGAGCAGTACTTC.

This clone was seen only a few times. CDR3 region: CASRGGEGDYGYTF. The CDR3 coding sequence is TGTGCCAGCAGGGGGGGTGAAGGGGACTATGGCTACACCTTC. The chain combines TRBV28 with TRBJ1-2, with D possibly matching TRBD1 (5 bases). CDR1 is MDHEN and CDR2 is SYDVKM in the germline V gene. Trimming removed 6 bases from V and 3 bases from J, with 14 bases in between. This CDR3 comprises 14 residues.

This clone came up a few times. V and J are TRBV28 and TRBJ2-7, with 12 bases fitting TRBD2. Germline-derived CDR1 and CDR2 are MDHEN and SYDVKM. Germline trimming cut 11 bases from V and 7 bases from J; bases unmatched to any gene: 6. This CDR3 has 12 residues. CDR3 DNA: TGTGCCGCTCGGACTAGCGGGAAGGAGCAGTACTTC. It encodes CAARTSGKEQYF.

The chain is built from TRBV28 and TRBJ2-5; 9 bases fit TRBD2. This CDR3 comprises 14 residues. Losses at the gene ends were 5 bases for V and 1 base for J; bases not matched to a gene: 2. CDR1 is MDHEN and CDR2 is SYDVKM in the germline V gene. DNA for the CDR3: TGTGCCAGCAGTGTGCGGGGGGGCCAAGAGACCCAGTACTTC. Translation gives CASSVRGGQETQYF.

The V call is TRBV10-1, the J call TRBJ2-3; D gene uncertain. The CDR3 totals 15 residues. Trimming shortened V by 0 bases and J by 3 bases, and 10 bases separated the two germline ends. CDR1 is WNHNN, CDR2 SYGVQD, per germline (reference sequence). Here the CDR3 DNA reads TGCGCCAGCAGTGAGTCGGCCAAGGAGACAGATACGCAGTATTTT. Protein product: CASSESAKETDTQYF.

V usage is TRBV7-9 and J usage is TRBJ2-5, with D uncertain. CDR3 length equals 13 residues. Germline assignment: CDR1 SEHNR and CDR2 FQNEAQ (reference sequence). The V gene lost 8 bases and the J gene lost 1 base, with 11 bases spanning the gap. Here the CDR3 reads CASHSGIQETQYF. CDR3 coding DNA: TGTGCCAGCCATTCAGGAATCCAAGAGACCCAGTACTTC.

V usage is TRBV30 and J usage is TRBJ1-1, with D uncertain. V was shortened by 5 bases and J by 7 bases, with 11 bases between the two germline ends. The CDR3 spans 11 residues. Per germline, CDR1 GTSNPN and CDR2 SVGIG (reference sequence). This chain's CDR3 is CAWGREGEAFF. The CDR3 coding sequence is TGTGCCTGGGGGAGGGAGGGTGAAGCTTTCTTT.

Details on this clone: The junction departs from germline at one end; a sequencing error may be responsible. The rearrangement links TRBV7-7 to TRBJ2-5; D is perhaps TRBD1 (5 bases). The germline CDR1 and CDR2 sequences are SSHAT and FNYEAQ (reference sequence). The length of the CDR3 is 14 residues. The CDR3 loop is CASSTSRGSETQYF. CDR3 bases: TGTGCTAGCAGCACCAGTAGGGGATCAGAGACCCAGTACTTC.

V is TRBV6-5 and J is TRBJ2-5; D is possibly TRBD1 (5 bases). V lost 2 bases and J 0 bases, leaving 10 bases between the germline ends. The CDR3 extends over 15 amino acids. Germline V gives CDR1 MNHEY, CDR2 SVGAGI. The CDR3 DNA reads as TGTGCCAGCAGTTACCCAGGGCAGAACCAAGAGACCCAGTACTTC. It specifies CASSYPGQNQETQYF.

The chain combines TRBV6-5 with TRBJ2-6; either TRBD1 or TRBD2 may fit D (5 bases each). This CDR3 is built from 15 residues. V lost 10 bases, J lost 4 bases, and 17 bases lay in between. Germline-derived CDR1 and CDR2 are MNHEY and SVGAGI. CDR3 loop: CATGLEGSGANVLTF. CDR3 nucleotide sequence: TGTGCCACGGGGCTAGAGGGCTCCGGGGCCAACGTCCTGACTTTC.

The V call is TRBV7-2, the J call TRBJ2-7, with 9 positions matching TRBD1. CDR1 is SGHTA, CDR2 FQGNSA, per germline. The J segment lost 3 bases and the V segment lost 5 bases, leaving 11 bases of the junction unmatched. The CDR3 totals 16 residues. The chain's CDR3 is CASSQDRTGANYEQYF. As DNA, the CDR3 is TGTGCCAGCAGCCAAGATAGGACAGGGGCTAACTACGAGCAGTACTTC. Based on the CDR3 plus reference TRBV7-2 and TRBJ2-7, the full variable domain is GAGVSQSPSNKVTEKGKDVELRCDPISGHTALYWYRQSLGQGLEFLIYFQGNSAPDKSGLPSDRFSAERTGGSVSTLTIQRTQQEDSAVYLCASSQDRTGANYEQYFGPGTRLTVT.

This chain connects TRBV28 to TRBJ1-1; TRBD1 is a possible D gene (5 bases). The germline gives CDR1 MDHEN, CDR2 SYDVKM. Between the trimmed V and J ends, which lost 3 bases and 3 bases, there was a span of 11 bases. CDR3 length: 14 amino acids. CDR3 sequence reads: CASSFRGVYTEAFF. As DNA, the CDR3 is TGTGCCAGCAGTTTTCGGGGGGTGTACACTGAAGCTTTCTTT.